This T cell receptor beta chain was obtained from a study of molecular identifiers for immune sequencing clone quantification. Study-wide points: Jurkat TCR RNA spiked in from one cell could reportedly be detected among about a million naive cells. Clone sizes could be underestimated for highly expanded clones when identical TCR molecules share a barcode.

Trimming removed 3 bases from V and 3 bases from J, with 2 bases in between. The CDR3 extends over 10 amino acids. The germline V gene has CDR1 DFQATT and CDR2 SNEGSKA (reference sequence). TCRdb used MiXCR to reprocess the PCR reads, holding one entry per CDR3 protein. The repertoire consists of under 650,000 distinct CDR3 sequences, with about 20% occurring once and the leading ten covering 0.85%. Using 10%, 30% or 50% RNA, naive CD8 libraries were derived from around 20,000 to 1,000,000 sorted cells. Sorting recovered naive CD8 T cells on a CD8+CD4-CCR7+CD45RA+ profile. This clonotype was counted at least ten times. Its antigen is still unknown.

The sample consisted of naive CD8+ T cells from blood, with Jurkat cell RNA spiked in. Subset given: FACS-sorted CD8+CD4-CCR7+CD45RA+ naive T cells. The receptor's source is a human donor in good health. Some libraries in this study had Jurkat cell RNA spiked in. This sequence joins TRBV20-1 and TRBJ2-5, with D unclear. This chain's CDR3 is CSASKETQYF. The CDR3 region has the DNA TGCAGTGCTAGTAAAGAGACCCAGTACTTC.